Shown below are 14 T cell receptor beta chains from a single sample sequenced in a study of cytomegalovirus exposure and HLA in healthy donors. PCR used 60 Vbeta primers and 13 Jbeta primers. Data came from immunoSEQ multiplex PCR; TCRdb stores just in-frame clones and leaves some out. The sample contains 150,000 to 200,000 clones, around 75% of which appear only once. Sequenced material: PBMCs. Receptor source: a female donor in good health and CMV-seronegative.

The V and J genes are TRBV5-6 and TRBJ1-2; D remains ambiguous. The CDR3 runs to 13 residues. V was clipped by 0 bases and J by 6 bases, with 9 bases between them. From germline, CDR1 is SGHDT and CDR2 YYEEEE. The CDR3 reads CASSLVAGDGYTF. Here the CDR3 DNA reads TGTGCCAGCAGCTTGGTTGCCGGGGATGGCTACACCTTC.

The rearrangement links TRBV19 to TRBJ2-1; 9 bases align to TRBD1. Trimming removed 6 bases from V and 10 bases from J; junction bases left unmatched: 4. CDR3 size: 12 residues. CDR1 and CDR2 (germline): LNHDA, SQIVND (reference sequence). Here the CDR3 reads CASSPGQGEQFF. CDR3 nucleotide sequence: TGTGCCAGTAGCCCGGGACAGGGCGAGCAGTTCTTC.

The CDR3 loop reads CASSLAYGGEQYF. Here the CDR3 DNA reads TGTGCCAGCAGCTTAGCCTATGGAGGCGAGCAGTACTTC. This chain uses TRBV7-2 with TRBJ2-7; TRBD2 might be the D (5 bases). V was pared by 0 bases and J by 6 bases, with 9 bases between. This CDR3 region has 13 residues. Germline values: CDR1 SGHTA, CDR2 FQGNSA.

The chain joins TRBV30 to TRBJ2-7, with D maybe TRBD1 (8 bases). CDR1 is GTSNPN and CDR2 is SVGIG in the germline V gene (reference sequence). This CDR3 is 13 amino acids long. V was cut by 0 bases and J by 7 bases, with 13 bases left in between. The CDR3 protein is CAWSVQGGHEQYF. The CDR3 coding sequence is TGTGCCTGGAGTGTACAGGGGGGGCATGAGCAGTACTTC.

The gene calls are TRBV9 and TRBJ1-5, with TRBD1 identical over 7 bases. Germline CDR1 SGDLS, CDR2 YYNGEE. The CDR3 consists of 15 residues. V shed 4 bases and J 4 bases; nucleotides not matched to a gene: 8. The CDR3 loop is CASSPGTVSNQPQHF. The CDR3 DNA follows: TGTGCCAGCAGCCCCGGGACAGTTTCAAATCAGCCCCAGCATTTT.

The genes are TRBV6-5 and TRBJ1-4, with no clear D. Trimming cost V 7 bases and J 8 bases, with 17 bases left between them. The CDR3 loop spans 14 amino acids. The germline V gene has CDR1 MNHEY and CDR2 SVGAGI. Here the CDR3 reads CASTPRGEGEKLFF. The CDR3 DNA is TGTGCCAGCACCCCCCGGGGTGAAGGAGAAAAACTGTTTTTT.

This rearrangement joins TRBV6-5 to TRBJ1-1; D remains unclear. The V end lost 5 bases, the J end lost 3 bases, and 10 bases lay between the germline ends. The germline gives CDR1 MNHEY, CDR2 SVGAGI. The CDR3 loop spans 13 amino acids. The CDR3 is CASSPGEYTEAFF. CDR3 in DNA: TGTGCCAGCAGTCCTGGGGAGTACACTGAAGCTTTCTTT.

The rearrangement uses TRBV5-6 and TRBJ2-3; 8 bases line up with TRBD2. This CDR3 region has 19 residues. The germline V gene has CDR1 SGHDT and CDR2 YYEEEE. J was trimmed by 2 bases and V by 0 bases; bases with no gene match: 14. This chain's CDR3 is CASSLGPPGGRAYTDTQYF. CDR3 sequence (DNA): TGTGCCAGCAGCTTGGGACCCCCGGGGGGGAGGGCCTACACAGATACGCAGTATTTT.

J is TRBJ2-3 and V is TRBV6-5; D perhaps matches TRBD1 (6 bases). The V end was cut by 1 base, the J end by 1 base, with 9 bases between. CDR3 length: 15 amino acids. Germline CDR1 is MNHEY and CDR2 is SVGAGI. This CDR3 is CASSYLGAGTDTQYF. For the CDR3, the DNA is TGTGCCAGCAGTTACTTGGGGGCTGGCACAGATACGCAGTATTTT.

As to this clone: One junction end disagrees with the germline gene, perhaps due to a read error. The V call is TRBV7-9, the J call TRBJ2-7; perhaps TRBD1 as D (6 bases). This CDR3 contains 15 residues. The germline V gene has CDR1 SEHNR and CDR2 FQNEAQ (reference sequence). CDR3 sequence reads: CAGSDPGQKTYEQYF. The CDR3 DNA is TGTGCCGGCAGCGACCCGGGACAAAAAACCTACGAGCAGTACTTC.

The chain carries TRBV25-1 and TRBJ2-5; D is perhaps TRBD1 (5 bases). Germline V gives CDR1 MGHDK, CDR2 SYGVNS. This CDR3 contains 13 residues. Trimming pared 4 bases from V and 5 bases from J, leaving 11 bases between. The DNA of the CDR3 is TGTGCCAGCAGTGTTCCAGGGTGGGAGACCCAGTACTTC. It yields the protein CASSVPGWETQYF.

The rearrangement uses TRBV11-1 and TRBJ2-1; 7 nucleotides agree with TRBD1. Germline V lookup: CDR1 SGHAT, CDR2 FQDESV (reference sequence). The CDR3 contains 15 residues. The V segment lost 6 bases and the J segment 0 bases; nucleotides outside the gene matches: 5. CDR3 nucleotides: TGTGCCAGCAGTTTCGGGACAGTCTCCTACAATGAGCAGTTCTTC. It codes for CASSFGTVSYNEQFF.

The V gene is TRBV25-1, the J gene TRBJ1-1; TRBD1 aligns across 7 bases. The length of the CDR3 is 13 residues. With 8 bases clipped from V and 1 base from J, the junction kept 4 bases outside the gene matches. Germline CDR1 reads MGHDK; CDR2 reads SYGVNS. CDR3 sequence reads: CASGRTGNTEAFF. The CDR3 bases are TGTGCCAGCGGCCGGACAGGGAACACTGAAGCTTTCTTT.

V is TRBV10-3 and J is TRBJ2-7; possible D gene TRBD1, 7 bases. The CDR3 is made up of 17 amino acids. Trimming pared 6 bases from V and 2 bases from J, leaving 23 bases between. Germline V gene lookup returns CDR1 ENHRY and CDR2 SYGVKD. The CDR3 bases are TGTGCCATCAGGCCCTCTCCCGGGCAGGGGGGTGCCTACGAGCAGTACTTC. The encoded protein is CAIRPSPGQGGAYEQYF.